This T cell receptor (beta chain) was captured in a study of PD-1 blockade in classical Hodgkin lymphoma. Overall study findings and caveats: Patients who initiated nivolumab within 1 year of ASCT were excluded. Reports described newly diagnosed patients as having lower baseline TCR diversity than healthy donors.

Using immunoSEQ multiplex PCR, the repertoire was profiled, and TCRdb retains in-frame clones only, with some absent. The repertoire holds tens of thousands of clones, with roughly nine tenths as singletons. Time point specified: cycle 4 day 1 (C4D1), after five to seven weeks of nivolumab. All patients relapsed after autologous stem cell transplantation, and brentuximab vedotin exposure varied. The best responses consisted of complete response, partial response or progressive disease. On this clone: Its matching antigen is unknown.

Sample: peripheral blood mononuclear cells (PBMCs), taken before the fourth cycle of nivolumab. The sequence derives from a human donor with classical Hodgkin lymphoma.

In DNA, the CDR3 is TGCGCCAGCAGTCGGGGGACTAGCTTTGAGACCCAGTACTTC. Amino acids: CASSRGTSFETQYF. J is TRBJ2-5 and V is TRBV5-1; TRBD2 matches at 9 bases. This CDR3 contains 14 residues. Germline V lookup: CDR1 SGHRS, CDR2 YFSETQ. V dropped 5 bases and J dropped 5; count of bases not matched to a gene: 7.